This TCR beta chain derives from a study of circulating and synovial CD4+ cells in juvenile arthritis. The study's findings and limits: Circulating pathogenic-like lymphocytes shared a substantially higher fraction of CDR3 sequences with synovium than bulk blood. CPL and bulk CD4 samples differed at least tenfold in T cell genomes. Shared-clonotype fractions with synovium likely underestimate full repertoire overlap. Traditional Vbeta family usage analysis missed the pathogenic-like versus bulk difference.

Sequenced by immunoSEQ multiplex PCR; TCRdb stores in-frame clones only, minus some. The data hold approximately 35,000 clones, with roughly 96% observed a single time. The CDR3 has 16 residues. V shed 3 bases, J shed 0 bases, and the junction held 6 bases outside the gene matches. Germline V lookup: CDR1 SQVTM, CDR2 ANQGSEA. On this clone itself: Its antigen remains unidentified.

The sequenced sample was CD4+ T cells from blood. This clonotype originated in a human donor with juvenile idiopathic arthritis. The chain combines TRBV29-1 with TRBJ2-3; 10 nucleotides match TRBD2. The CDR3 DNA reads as TGCAGCGTTGACCCGGGACTAGCGAGTAGCACAGATACGCAGTATTTT. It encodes CSVDPGLASSTDTQYF.